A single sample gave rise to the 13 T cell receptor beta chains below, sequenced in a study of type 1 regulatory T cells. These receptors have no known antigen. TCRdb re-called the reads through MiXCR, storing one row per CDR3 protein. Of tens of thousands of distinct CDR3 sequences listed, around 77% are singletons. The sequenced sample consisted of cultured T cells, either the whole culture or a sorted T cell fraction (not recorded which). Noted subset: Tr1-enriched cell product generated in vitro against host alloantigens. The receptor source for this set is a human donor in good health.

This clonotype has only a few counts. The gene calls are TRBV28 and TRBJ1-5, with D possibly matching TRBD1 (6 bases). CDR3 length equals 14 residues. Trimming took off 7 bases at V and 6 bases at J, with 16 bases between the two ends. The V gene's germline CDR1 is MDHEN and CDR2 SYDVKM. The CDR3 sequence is CASKTGISGQPQHF. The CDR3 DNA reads TGTGCCAGCAAAACAGGGATATCAGGTCAGCCCCAGCATTTT.

The CDR3 region has the DNA TGTGCCAGCAGCTCCGACCTTAACGGGGAGCTGTTTTTT. Its protein product is CASSSDLNGELFF. J is TRBJ2-2 and V is TRBV12-3 or TRBV12-4, with D hard to call. V was pared by 6 bases and J by 7 bases, with 12 bases between. CDR3 length equals 13 residues.

The CDR3 reads CALWSGTYEQYF. The CDR3 DNA reads as TGTGCCCTATGGTCGGGGACCTACGAGCAGTACTTC. This sequence joins TRBV30 and TRBJ2-7, with D maybe TRBD2 (5 bases). This CDR3 is built from 12 residues. The V gene lost 8 bases and the J gene lost 2 bases, with 13 bases spanning the gap. Germline lookup yields CDR1 GTSNPN and CDR2 SVGIG (reference sequence).

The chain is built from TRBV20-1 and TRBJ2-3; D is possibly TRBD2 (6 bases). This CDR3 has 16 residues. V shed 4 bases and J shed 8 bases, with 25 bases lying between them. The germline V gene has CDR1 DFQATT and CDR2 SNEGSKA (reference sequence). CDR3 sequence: CSAKPGLSGPEGTQYF. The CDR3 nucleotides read TGCAGTGCTAAACCGGGACTCTCCGGACCAGAGGGTACGCAGTATTTT.

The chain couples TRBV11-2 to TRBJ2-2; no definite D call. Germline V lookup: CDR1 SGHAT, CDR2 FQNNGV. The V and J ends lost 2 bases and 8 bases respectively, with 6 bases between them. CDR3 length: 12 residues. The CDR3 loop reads CASSLMRGELFF. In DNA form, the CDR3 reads TGTGCCAGCAGCTTAATGAGGGGGGAGCTGTTTTTT.

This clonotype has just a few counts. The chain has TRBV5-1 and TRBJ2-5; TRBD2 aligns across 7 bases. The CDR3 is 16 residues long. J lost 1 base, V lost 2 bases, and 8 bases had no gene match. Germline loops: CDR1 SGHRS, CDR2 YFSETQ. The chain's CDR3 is CASSFGSSGSQETQYF. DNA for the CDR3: TGCGCCAGCAGCTTCGGCTCTAGCGGCAGCCAAGAGACCCAGTACTTC. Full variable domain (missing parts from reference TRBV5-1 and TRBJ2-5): KAGVTQTPRYLIKTRGQQVTLSCSPISGHRSVSWYQQTPGQGLQFLFEYFSETQRNKGNFPGRFSGRQFSNSRSEMNVSTLELGDSALYLCASSFGSSGSQETQYFGPGTRLLVL.

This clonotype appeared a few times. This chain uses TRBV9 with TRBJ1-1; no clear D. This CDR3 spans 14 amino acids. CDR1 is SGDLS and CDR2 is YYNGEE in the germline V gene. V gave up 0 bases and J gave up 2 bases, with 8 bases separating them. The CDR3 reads CASSVGPENTEAFF. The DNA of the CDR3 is TGTGCCAGCAGCGTAGGGCCGGAAAACACTGAAGCTTTCTTT.

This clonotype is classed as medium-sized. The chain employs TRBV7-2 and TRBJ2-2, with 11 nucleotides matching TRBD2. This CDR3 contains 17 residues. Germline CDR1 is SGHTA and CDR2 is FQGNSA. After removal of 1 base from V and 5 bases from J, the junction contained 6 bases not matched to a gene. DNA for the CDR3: TGTGCCAGCAGCTTAGAAAGAGTAGCGGGGGGGACCGGGGAGCTGTTTTTT. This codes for CASSLERVAGGTGELFF.

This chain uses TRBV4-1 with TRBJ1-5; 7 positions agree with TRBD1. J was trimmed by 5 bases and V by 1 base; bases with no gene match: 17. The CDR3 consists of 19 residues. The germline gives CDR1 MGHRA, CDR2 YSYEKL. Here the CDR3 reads CASSQGSYGTDTIYQPQHF. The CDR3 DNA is TGCGCCAGCAGCCAAGGGAGTTATGGGACAGACACTATTTATCAGCCCCAGCATTTT.

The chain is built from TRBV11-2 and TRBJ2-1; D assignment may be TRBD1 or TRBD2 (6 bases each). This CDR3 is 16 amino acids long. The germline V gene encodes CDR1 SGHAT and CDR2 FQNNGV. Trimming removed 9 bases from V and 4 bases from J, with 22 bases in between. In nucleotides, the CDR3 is TGTGCCAGTGGGGGGCTAGCGACAACTAAATACAATGAGCAGTTCTTC. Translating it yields CASGGLATTKYNEQFF.

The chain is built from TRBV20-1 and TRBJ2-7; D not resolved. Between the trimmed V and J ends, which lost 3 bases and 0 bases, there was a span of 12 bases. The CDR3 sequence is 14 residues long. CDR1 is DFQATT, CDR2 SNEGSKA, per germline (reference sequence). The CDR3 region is CSASRTWSSYEQYF. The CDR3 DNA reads TGCAGTGCTAGTCGTACGTGGAGCTCCTACGAGCAGTACTTC.

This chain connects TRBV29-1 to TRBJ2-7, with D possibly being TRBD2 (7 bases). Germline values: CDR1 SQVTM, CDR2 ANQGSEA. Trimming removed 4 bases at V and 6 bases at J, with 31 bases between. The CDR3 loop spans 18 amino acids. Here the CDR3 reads CSVGVRGGAGPFPPEQYF. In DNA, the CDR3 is TGCAGCGTTGGGGTTAGGGGGGGAGCGGGACCTTTCCCCCCCGAGCAGTACTTC.

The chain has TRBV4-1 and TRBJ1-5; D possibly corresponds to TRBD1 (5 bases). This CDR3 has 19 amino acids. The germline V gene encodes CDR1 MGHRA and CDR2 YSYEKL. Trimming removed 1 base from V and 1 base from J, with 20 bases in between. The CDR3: CASSQVLRREIRSNQPQHF. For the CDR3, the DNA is TGCGCCAGCAGCCAAGTCCTCCGCAGGGAAATAAGGAGCAATCAGCCCCAGCATTTT.